These 15 T cell receptor beta chains were sequenced from one sample in a study of control samples from healthy donors and cancer patients. Produced via immunoSEQ multiplex PCR; TCRdb's table is partial and in-frame only. Altogether about 85,000 clones are present, roughly nine tenths being singletons, with the ten largest covering approximately 7.6%. The sample comprised blood. The receptors originated from a woman in her sixties or seventies in good health.

This clone is a singleton in its sample. The chain combines TRBV27 with TRBJ2-1; 9 bases map to TRBD2. In germline, CDR1 is MNHEY, CDR2 SMNVEV (reference sequence). With 5 bases clipped from V and 7 bases from J, the junction kept 9 bases outside the gene matches. This CDR3 is built from 15 residues. This CDR3 is CASSTMGGRGNEQFF. CDR3 DNA: TGTGCCAGCAGTACCATGGGCGGGAGGGGGAATGAGCAGTTCTTC.

This clone came up a few times. The genes are TRBV7-9 and TRBJ2-2; 7 positions agree with TRBD2. The trim removed 1 base at V and 6 bases at J, leaving 11 bases unmatched. The germline V gene has CDR1 SEHNR and CDR2 FQNEAQ (reference sequence). The CDR3 has 17 residues. CDR3 sequence: CASSLGGGAGVPGELFF. The CDR3 DNA reads as TGTGCCAGCAGCTTAGGAGGCGGGGCGGGAGTGCCCGGGGAGCTGTTTTTT.

The genes are TRBV5-1 and TRBJ2-7; a possible D gene is TRBD2 (6 bases). V was pared by 1 base and J by 2 bases, with 13 bases between. Per the germline V gene, CDR1 is SGHRS and CDR2 is YFSETQ. The CDR3 contains 15 residues. The CDR3 DNA reads TGCGCCAGCAGCTTGAGGGTAGCGGACCCCTACGAGCAGTACTTC. This gives the protein CASSLRVADPYEQYF.

J is TRBJ2-3 and V is TRBV7-2; 7 nucleotides line up with TRBD2. This CDR3 is built from 15 residues. Per the germline V gene, CDR1 is SGHTA and CDR2 is FQGNSA. J gave up 6 bases and V 4 bases, and 10 bases lay outside the gene matches. For the CDR3, the DNA is TGTGCCAGCAGCTCCGGGGGGAGGACATGGGATACGCAGTATTTT. It yields the protein CASSSGGRTWDTQYF.

The V and J genes are TRBV7-2 and TRBJ2-2; TRBD1 is a possible D gene (6 bases). This CDR3 comprises 15 residues. The germline V gene encodes CDR1 SGHTA and CDR2 FQGNSA. Trimming stripped 1 base from V and 5 bases from J, with 11 bases between. The CDR3 protein is CASSLVQGKTGELFF. The DNA of the CDR3 is TGTGCCAGCAGCTTAGTTCAGGGGAAGACCGGGGAGCTGTTTTTT. Drawing the rest from reference TRBV7-2 and TRBJ2-2, the complete variable domain is GAGVSQSPSNKVTEKGKDVELRCDPISGHTALYWYRQSLGQGLEFLIYFQGNSAPDKSGLPSDRFSAERTGGSVSTLTIQRTQQEDSAVYLCASSLVQGKTGELFFGEGSRLTVL.

The CDR3 coding sequence is TGCGCCAGCAGCTTGCAGGGAGGCACTGAAGCTTTCTTT. As protein: CASSLQGGTEAFF. This sequence joins TRBV5-1 and TRBJ1-1, with D maybe TRBD1 (5 bases). Germline CDR1 reads SGHRS; CDR2 reads YFSETQ. The CDR3 runs to 13 residues. V was cut by 1 base and J by 4 bases, with 8 bases left in between.

This chain uses TRBV18 with TRBJ2-3; 7 bases match TRBD1. The V gene's germline CDR1 is KGHSH and CDR2 LQKENI. The ends lost 3 bases at V and 2 bases at J; junction bases unmatched: 5. CDR3 size: 15 residues. The DNA of the CDR3 is TGTGCCAGCTCACCCCGACAGGGAAACACAGATACGCAGTATTTT. It encodes CASSPRQGNTDTQYF.

This chain joins TRBV7-2 and TRBJ1-5; 7 bases fit TRBD1. V was clipped by 4 bases and J by 8 bases; unmatched bases: 11. Per germline, CDR1 SGHTA and CDR2 FQGNSA. The CDR3 consists of 15 residues. This chain's CDR3 is CASSSTTGSWEPQHF. The CDR3 nucleotides read TGTGCCAGCAGCTCGACGACAGGGTCGTGGGAGCCCCAGCATTTT. Full variable domain (missing parts from reference TRBV7-2 and TRBJ1-5): GAGVSQSPSNKVTEKGKDVELRCDPISGHTALYWYRQSLGQGLEFLIYFQGNSAPDKSGLPSDRFSAERTGGSVSTLTIQRTQQEDSAVYLCASSSTTGSWEPQHFGDGTRLSIL.

The rearrangement joins TRBV2 to TRBJ2-1, with D unclear. Trimming removed 4 bases from V and 4 bases from J, with 8 bases in between. The CDR3 runs to 13 residues. Germline V gene sequence: CDR1 SNHLY, CDR2 FYNNEI. The chain's CDR3 is CASSADRYNEQFF. In DNA form, the CDR3 reads TGTGCCAGCAGTGCGGATCGGTACAATGAGCAGTTCTTC.

The V gene is TRBV3-1 (or the pseudogene TRBV3-2), the J gene TRBJ2-2; D is possibly TRBD1 (6 bases). Germline V CDR1 and CDR2: LGHDT, YNNKEL (reference sequence). The CDR3 runs 15 residues. V lost 4 bases and J 2 bases, leaving 11 bases between the germline ends. The CDR3 DNA reads as TGTGCCAGCAGCCCTCGGGACATTAACACCGGGGAGCTGTTTTTT. This sequence encodes CASSPRDINTGELFF.

The count of this clone is one. The V and J genes are TRBV25-1 and TRBJ1-1, with 8 positions matching TRBD1. V lost 5 bases and J lost 4; bases outside the gene matches: 15. Germline V gene lookup returns CDR1 MGHDK and CDR2 SYGVNS. This CDR3 contains 17 residues. Here the CDR3 DNA reads TGTGCCAGCAGTCATGACCTTGACAGGGGCCAGGGCACTGAAGCTTTCTTT. Amino acid sequence: CASSHDLDRGQGTEAFF.

The rearrangement uses TRBV5-5 and TRBJ1-2; D not resolved. Trimming cost V 0 bases and J 4 bases, with 4 bases left between them. Germline CDR1 is SGHKS and CDR2 is YYEKEE (reference sequence). The CDR3 has 12 amino acids. CDR3 sequence: CASSLGIYGYTF. CDR3 coding DNA: TGTGCCAGCAGCTTGGGGATCTATGGCTACACCTTC.

This chain links TRBV2 with TRBJ2-3; 10 bases align to TRBD2. The CDR3 contains 15 residues. CDR1 and CDR2 from the germline V gene are SNHLY and FYNNEI. Trimming cost V 5 bases and J 2 bases; bases outside gene matches: 4. For the CDR3, the DNA is TGTGCCAGCAGTCGACTAGCGGGTGACACAGATACGCAGTATTTT. Encoded protein: CASSRLAGDTDTQYF.

V is TRBV15 and J is TRBJ1-1; no firm D call. The CDR3 runs 15 residues. The V end lost 1 base, the J end lost 11 bases, and 20 bases lay between the germline ends. CDR1 is LNHNV, CDR2 YYDKDF, per germline (reference sequence). The chain's CDR3 is CATSRGDSNLGRAFF. As DNA, the CDR3 is TGTGCCACCAGCAGAGGCGACTCGAACCTAGGGAGGGCTTTCTTT.

This clone was detected only once. The V and J genes are TRBV10-3 and TRBJ1-2, with D tentatively TRBD1 (5 bases). The CDR3 runs 13 residues. Germline CDR1 and CDR2: ENHRY and SYGVKD. V lost 0 bases and J 8 bases, leaving 10 bases between the germline ends. Here the CDR3 DNA reads TGTGCCATCAGTGAGTCTTCAGGGAGCGGCTACACCTTC. It codes for CAISESSGSGYTF.